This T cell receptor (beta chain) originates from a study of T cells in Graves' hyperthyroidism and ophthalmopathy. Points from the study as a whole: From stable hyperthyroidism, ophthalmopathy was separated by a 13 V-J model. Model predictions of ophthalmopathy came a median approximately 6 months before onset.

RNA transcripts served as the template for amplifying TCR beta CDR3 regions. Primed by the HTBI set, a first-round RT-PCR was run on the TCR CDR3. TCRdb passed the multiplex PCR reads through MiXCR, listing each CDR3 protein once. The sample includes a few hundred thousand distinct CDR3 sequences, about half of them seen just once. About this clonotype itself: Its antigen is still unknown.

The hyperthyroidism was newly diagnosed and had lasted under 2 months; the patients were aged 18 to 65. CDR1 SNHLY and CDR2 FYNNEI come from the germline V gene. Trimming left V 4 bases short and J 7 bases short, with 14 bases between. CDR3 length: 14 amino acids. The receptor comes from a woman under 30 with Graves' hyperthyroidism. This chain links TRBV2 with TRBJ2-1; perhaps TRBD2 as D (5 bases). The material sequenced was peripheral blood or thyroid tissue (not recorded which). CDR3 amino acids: CASSGGRAGNEQFF. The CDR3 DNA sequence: TGTGCCAGCAGTGGAGGGAGAGCTGGAAATGAGCAGTTCTTC.